This paragraph covers one TCR beta chain sequence. Its specificity is unknown. This sample was included in a study of T cells in Graves' hyperthyroidism and ophthalmopathy. General study findings and limits: Blood also contained most expanded thyroid clonotypes above 0.001.

A Clinical Activity Score of at least 3, a NOSPECS grade of at least 4 and a duration under 3 months were recorded in the ophthalmopathy patients. The study left out patients who had uncontrolled infection, other autoimmune disease, pregnancy or lactation. Regions amplified from RNA transcripts were the TCR beta CDR3 regions. HTBI primers drove first-round RT-PCR of the TCR CDR3. TCRdb fed the multiplex PCR reads into MiXCR, producing one record per CDR3 protein. The sample shows around 490,000 distinct CDR3 sequences, roughly 21% of them seen only once. The CDR3 length is 14 residues. V shed 3 bases and J shed 0 bases, with 9 bases lying between them. CDR1 and CDR2 (germline): SEHNR, FQNEAQ (reference sequence).

The clonotype was recovered from a man in his forties or fifties with Graves' ophthalmopathy. This chain connects TRBV7-9 to TRBJ2-7; D is unresolved. Sequencing was performed on blood. Written as DNA, the CDR3 is TGTGCCAGCAGCTTGGAAAGAAGCTCCTACGAGCAGTACTTC. As protein: CASSLERSSYEQYF. Full variable domain (outside the CDR3, taken from reference TRBV7-9 and TRBJ2-7): DTGVSQNPRHKITKRGQNVTFRCDPISEHNRLYWYRQTLGQGPEFLTYFQNEAQLEKSRLLSDRFSAERPKGSFSTLEIQRTEQGDSAMYLCASSLERSSYEQYFGPGTRLTVT.